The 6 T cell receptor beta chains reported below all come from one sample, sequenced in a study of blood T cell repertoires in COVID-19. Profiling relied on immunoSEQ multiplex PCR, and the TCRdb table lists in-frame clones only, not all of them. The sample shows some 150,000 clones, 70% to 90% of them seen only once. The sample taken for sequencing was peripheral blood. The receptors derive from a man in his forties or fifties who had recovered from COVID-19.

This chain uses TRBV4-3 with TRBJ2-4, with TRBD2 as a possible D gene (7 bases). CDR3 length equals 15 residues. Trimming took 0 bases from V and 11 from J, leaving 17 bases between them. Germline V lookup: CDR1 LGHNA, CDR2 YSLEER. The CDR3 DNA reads TGCGCCAGCAGCCAAGAAAGGGGGGGGACAAATGTTCAGTACTTC. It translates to CASSQERGGTNVQYF.

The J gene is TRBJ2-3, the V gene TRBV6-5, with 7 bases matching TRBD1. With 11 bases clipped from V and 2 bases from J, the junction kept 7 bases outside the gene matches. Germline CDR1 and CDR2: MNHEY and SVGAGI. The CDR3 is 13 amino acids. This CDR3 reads CAAVQGITDTQYF. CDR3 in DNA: TGTGCCGCTGTACAGGGGATCACAGATACGCAGTATTTT.

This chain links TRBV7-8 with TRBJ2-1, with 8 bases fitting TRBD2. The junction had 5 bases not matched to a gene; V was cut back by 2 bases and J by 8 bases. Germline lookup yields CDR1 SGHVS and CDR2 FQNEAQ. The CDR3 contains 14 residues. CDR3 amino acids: CASSLSPGGDEQFF. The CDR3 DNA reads TGTGCCAGCAGCTTAAGTCCGGGGGGGGATGAGCAGTTCTTC.

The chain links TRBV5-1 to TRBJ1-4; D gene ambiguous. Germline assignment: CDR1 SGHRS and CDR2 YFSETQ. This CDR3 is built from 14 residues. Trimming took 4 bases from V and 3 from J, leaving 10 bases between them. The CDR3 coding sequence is TGCGCCAGCAGCCCAGGCAGCTCTAATGAAAAACTGTTTTTT. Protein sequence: CASSPGSSNEKLFF. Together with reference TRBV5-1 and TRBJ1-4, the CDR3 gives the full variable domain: KAGVTQTPRYLIKTRGQQVTLSCSPISGHRSVSWYQQTPGQGLQFLFEYFSETQRNKGNFPGRFSGRQFSNSRSEMNVSTLELGDSALYLCASSPGSSNEKLFFGSGTQLSVL.

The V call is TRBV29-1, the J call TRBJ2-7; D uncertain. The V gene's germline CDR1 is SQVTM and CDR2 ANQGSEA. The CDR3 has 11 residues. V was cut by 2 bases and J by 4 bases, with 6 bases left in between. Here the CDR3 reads CSVEIGYEQYF. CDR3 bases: TGCAGCGTTGAAATCGGGTACGAGCAGTACTTC.

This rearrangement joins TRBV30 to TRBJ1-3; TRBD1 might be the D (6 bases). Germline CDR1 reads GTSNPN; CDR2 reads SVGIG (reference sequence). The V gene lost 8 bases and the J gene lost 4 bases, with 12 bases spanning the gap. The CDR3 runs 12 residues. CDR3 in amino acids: CAVTGLGNTIYF. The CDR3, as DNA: TGTGCCGTAACAGGGTTGGGAAACACCATATATTTT.